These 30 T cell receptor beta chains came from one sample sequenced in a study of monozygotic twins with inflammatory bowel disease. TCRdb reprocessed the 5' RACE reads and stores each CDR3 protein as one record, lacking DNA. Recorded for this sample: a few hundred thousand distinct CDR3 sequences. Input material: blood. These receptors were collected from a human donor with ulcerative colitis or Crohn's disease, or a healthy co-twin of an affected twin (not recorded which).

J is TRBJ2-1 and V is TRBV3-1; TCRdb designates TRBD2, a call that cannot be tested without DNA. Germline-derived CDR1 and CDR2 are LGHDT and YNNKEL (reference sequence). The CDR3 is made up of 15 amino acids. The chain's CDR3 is CASSQRDWINNEQFF.

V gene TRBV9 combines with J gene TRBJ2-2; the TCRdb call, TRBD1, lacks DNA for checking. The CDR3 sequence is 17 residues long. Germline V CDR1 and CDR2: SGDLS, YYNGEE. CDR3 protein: CASSPRTGTGNTGELFF.

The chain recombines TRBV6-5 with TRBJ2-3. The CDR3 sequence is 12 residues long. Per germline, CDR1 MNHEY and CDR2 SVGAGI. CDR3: CASSTTADTQYF.

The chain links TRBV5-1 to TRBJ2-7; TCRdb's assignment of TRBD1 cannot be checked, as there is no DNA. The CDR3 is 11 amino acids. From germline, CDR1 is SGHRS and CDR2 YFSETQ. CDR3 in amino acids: CASSPGDEQYF.

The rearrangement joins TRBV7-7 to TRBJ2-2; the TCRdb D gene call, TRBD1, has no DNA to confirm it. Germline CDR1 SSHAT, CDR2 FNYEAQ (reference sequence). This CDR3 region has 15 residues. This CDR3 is CASSLAPRGTGELFF.

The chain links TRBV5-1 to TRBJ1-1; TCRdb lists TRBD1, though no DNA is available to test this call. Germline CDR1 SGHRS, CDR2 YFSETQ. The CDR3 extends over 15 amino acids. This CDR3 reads CASSFIDAGGTEAFF. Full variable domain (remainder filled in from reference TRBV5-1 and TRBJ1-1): KAGVTQTPRYLIKTRGQQVTLSCSPISGHRSVSWYQQTPGQGLQFLFEYFSETQRNKGNFPGRFSGRQFSNSRSEMNVSTLELGDSALYLCASSFIDAGGTEAFFGQGTRLTVV.

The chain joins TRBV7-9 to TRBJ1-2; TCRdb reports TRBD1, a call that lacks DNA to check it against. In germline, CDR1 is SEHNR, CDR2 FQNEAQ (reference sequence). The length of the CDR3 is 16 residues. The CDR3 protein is CASSSRQGPTYYGYTF.

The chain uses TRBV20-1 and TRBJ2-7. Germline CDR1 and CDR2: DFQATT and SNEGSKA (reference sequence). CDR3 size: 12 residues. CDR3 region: CSASEESYEQYF.

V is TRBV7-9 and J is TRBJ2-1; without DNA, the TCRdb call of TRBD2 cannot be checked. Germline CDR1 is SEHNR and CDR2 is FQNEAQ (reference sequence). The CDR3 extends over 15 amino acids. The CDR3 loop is CASSLGGGALDEQFF. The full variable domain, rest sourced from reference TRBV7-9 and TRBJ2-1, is DTGVSQNPRHKITKRGQNVTFRCDPISEHNRLYWYRQTLGQGPEFLTYFQNEAQLEKSRLLSDRFSAERPKGSFSTLEIQRTEQGDSAMYLCASSLGGGALDEQFFGPGTRLTVL.

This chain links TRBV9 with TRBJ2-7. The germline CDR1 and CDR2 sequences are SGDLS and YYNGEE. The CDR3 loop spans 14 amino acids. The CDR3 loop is CASSTSSLSYEQYF.

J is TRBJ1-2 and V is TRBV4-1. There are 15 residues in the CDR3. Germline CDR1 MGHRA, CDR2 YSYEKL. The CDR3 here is CASSQEPVANYGYTF.

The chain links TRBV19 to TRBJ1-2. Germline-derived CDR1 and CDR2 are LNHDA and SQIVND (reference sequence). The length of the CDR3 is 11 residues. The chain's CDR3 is CAIKALDGYTF.

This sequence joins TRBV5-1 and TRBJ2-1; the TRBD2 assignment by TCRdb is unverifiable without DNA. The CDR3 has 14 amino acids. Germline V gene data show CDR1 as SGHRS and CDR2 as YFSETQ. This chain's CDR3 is CASRGVFTSGEQFF. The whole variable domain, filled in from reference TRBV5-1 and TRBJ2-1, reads KAGVTQTPRYLIKTRGQQVTLSCSPISGHRSVSWYQQTPGQGLQFLFEYFSETQRNKGNFPGRFSGRQFSNSRSEMNVSTLELGDSALYLCASRGVFTSGEQFFGPGTRLTVL.

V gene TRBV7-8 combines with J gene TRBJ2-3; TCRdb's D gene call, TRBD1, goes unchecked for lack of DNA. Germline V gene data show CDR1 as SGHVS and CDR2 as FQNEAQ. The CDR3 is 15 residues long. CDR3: CASSPRQKLTDTQYF.

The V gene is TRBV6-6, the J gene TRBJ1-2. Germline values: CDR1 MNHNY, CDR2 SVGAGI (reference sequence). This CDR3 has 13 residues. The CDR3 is CASRVDLPGGYTF.

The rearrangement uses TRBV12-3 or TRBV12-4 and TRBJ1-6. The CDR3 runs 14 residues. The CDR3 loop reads CASSGGQAISPLHF.

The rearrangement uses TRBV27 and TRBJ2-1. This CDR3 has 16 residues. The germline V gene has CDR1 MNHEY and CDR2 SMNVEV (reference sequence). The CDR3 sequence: CASSSDGFLSYNEQFF.

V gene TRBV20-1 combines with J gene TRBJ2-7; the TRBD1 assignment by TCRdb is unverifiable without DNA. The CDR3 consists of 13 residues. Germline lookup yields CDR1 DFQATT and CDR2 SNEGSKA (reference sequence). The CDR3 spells CSALRGVGYEQYF.

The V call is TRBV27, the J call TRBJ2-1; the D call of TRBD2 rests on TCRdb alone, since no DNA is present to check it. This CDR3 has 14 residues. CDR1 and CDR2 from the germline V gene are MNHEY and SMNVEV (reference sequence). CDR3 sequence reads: CASSPASGLNEQFF.

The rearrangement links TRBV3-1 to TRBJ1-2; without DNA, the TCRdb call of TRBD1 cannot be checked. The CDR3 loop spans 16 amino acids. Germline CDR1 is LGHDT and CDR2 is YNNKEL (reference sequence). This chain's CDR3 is CASSQDPRGGVGGYTF.

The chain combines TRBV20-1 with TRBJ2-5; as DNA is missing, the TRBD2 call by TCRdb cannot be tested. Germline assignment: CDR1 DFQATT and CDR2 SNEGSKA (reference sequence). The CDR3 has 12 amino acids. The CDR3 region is CSARRLAETQYF.

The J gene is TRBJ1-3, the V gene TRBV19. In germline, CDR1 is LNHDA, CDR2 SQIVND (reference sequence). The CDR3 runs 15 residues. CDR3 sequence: CASSSARFTVNTIYF.

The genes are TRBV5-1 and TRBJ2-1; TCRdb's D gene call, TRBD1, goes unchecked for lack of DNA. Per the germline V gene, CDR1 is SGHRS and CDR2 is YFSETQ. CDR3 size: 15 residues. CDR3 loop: CASSRQGRGDNEQFF.

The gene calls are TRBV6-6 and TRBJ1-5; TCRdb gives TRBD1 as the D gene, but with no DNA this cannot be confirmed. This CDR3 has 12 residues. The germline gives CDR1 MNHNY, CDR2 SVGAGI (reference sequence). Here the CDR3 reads CASSLPAGAQHF.

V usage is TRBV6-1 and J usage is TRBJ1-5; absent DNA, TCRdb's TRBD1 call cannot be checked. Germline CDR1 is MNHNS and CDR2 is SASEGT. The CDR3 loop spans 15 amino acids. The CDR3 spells CASSRDRASNQPQHF.

CDR3 sequence reads: CASSEGTPPAFF. This sequence joins TRBV6-1 and TRBJ1-1; without DNA, the TCRdb call of TRBD1 cannot be checked. Germline assignment: CDR1 MNHNS and CDR2 SASEGT. The length of the CDR3 is 12 residues.

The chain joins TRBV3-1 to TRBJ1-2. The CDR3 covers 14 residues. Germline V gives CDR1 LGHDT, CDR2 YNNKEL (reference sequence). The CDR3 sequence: CASSQRGGVYGYTF.

Here the CDR3 reads CSARPGTGGDSGANVLTF. V is TRBV20-1 and J is TRBJ2-6; the D call of TRBD1 rests on TCRdb alone, since no DNA is present to check it. Looked up from germline, CDR1 is DFQATT and CDR2 is SNEGSKA (reference sequence). This CDR3 spans 18 amino acids.

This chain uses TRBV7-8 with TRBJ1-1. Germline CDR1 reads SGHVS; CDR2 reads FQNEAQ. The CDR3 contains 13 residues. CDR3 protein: CASSVLGNTEAFF.

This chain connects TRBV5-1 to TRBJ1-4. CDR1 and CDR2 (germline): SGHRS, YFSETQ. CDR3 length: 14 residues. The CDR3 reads CASSRRGGNEKLFF.